This T cell receptor (beta chain) was recovered during a study of OX40 agonist ivuxolimab in advanced cancers. This clone is a singleton in its sample. The method was immunoSEQ multiplex PCR; TCRdb's version includes in-frame clones alone and lacks a portion of them. This table holds around 20,000 clones, roughly 87% found once. There are 13 residues in the CDR3. Germline lookup yields CDR1 SEHNR and CDR2 FQNEAQ (reference sequence). Deletions cut 5 bases from V and 5 bases from J, with 9 bases between. J is TRBJ2-2 and V is TRBV7-9; D remains ambiguous. The material was CD4+ or CD8+ T cells sorted from blood, obtained in a trial of the OX40 agonist ivuxolimab. The receptor's source is an adult with an advanced solid tumor such as melanoma, head and neck, liver or kidney cancer. In DNA form, the CDR3 reads TGTGCCAGCAGCCTTGGGCGGACCGGGGAGCTGTTTTTT. Its translation: CASSLGRTGELFF.